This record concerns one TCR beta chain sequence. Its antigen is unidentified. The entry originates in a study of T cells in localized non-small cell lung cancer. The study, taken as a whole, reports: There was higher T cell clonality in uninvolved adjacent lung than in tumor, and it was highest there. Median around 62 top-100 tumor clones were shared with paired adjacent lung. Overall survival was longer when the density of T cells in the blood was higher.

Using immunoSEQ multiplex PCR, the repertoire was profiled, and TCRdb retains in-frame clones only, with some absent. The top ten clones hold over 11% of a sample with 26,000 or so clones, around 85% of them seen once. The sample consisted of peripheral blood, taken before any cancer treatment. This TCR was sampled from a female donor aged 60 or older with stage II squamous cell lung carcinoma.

This CDR3 is CASSSGQGYEQYF. The CDR3 DNA reads as TGTGCCAGCAGTTCGGGACAGGGATACGAGCAGTACTTC. This chain links TRBV28 with TRBJ2-7; TRBD1 matches at 9 bases. Germline loops: CDR1 MDHEN, CDR2 SYDVKM. With V trimmed by 4 bases and J by 4 bases, 2 bases remained unmatched. This CDR3 region has 13 residues.